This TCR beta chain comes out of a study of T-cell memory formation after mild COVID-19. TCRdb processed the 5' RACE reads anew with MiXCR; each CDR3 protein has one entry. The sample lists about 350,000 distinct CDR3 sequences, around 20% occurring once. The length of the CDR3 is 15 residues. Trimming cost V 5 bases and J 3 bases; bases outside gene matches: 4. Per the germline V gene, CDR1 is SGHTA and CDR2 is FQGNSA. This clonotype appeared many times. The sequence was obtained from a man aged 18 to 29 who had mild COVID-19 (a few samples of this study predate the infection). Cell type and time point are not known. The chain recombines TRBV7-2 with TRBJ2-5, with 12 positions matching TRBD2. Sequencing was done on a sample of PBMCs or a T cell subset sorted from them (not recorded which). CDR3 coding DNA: TGTGCCAGCAGCCTACTAGCGGGGGGTGAAGAGACCCAGTACTTC. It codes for CASSLLAGGEETQYF.